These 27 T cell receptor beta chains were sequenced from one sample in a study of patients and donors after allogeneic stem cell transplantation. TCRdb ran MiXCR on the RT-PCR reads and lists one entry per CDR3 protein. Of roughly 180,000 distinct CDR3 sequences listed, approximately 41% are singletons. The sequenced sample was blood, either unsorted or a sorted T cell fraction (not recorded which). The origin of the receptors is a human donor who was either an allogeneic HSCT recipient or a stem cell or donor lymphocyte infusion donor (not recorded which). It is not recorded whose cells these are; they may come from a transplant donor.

The CDR3 region has the DNA TGTGCCAGCAGTACTTTAGCGGGAGAAGAGACCCAGTACTTC. The encoded protein is CASSTLAGEETQYF. This chain joins TRBV28 and TRBJ2-5; 9 bases are a match to TRBD2. The CDR3 loop spans 14 amino acids. Trimming at V came to 5 bases and at J to 3 bases, leaving 4 bases not matched to a gene. Germline V gives CDR1 MDHEN, CDR2 SYDVKM.

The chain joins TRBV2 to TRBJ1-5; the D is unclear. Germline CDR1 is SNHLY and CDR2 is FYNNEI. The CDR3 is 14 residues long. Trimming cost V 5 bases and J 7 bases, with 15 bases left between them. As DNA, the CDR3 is TGTGCCAGCAGTCCACGCGGGCCGTGGCAGCCCCAGCATTTT. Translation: CASSPRGPWQPQHF. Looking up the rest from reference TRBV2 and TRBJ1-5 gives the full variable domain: EPEVTQTPSHQVTQMGQEVILRCVPISNHLYFYWYRQILGQKVEFLVSFYNNEISEKSEIFDDQFSVERPDGSNFTLKIRSTKLEDSAMYFCASSPRGPWQPQHFGDGTRLSIL.

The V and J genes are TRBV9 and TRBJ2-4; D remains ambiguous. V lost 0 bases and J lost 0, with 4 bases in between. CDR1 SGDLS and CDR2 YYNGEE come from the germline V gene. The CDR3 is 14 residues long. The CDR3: CASSVGVAKNIQYF. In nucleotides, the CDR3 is TGTGCCAGCAGCGTAGGAGTAGCCAAAAACATTCAGTACTTC. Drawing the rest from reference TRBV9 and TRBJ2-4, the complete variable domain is DSGVTQTPKHLITATGQRVTLRCSPRSGDLSVYWYQQSLDQGLQFLIQYYNGEERAKGNILERFSAQQFPDLHSELNLSSLELGDSALYFCASSVGVAKNIQYFGAGTRLSVL.

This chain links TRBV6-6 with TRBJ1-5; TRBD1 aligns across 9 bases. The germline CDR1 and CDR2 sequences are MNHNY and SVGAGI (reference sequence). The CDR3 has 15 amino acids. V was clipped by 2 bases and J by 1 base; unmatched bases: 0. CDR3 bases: TGTGCCAGCAGTTACGGGACAGGGAGCAATCAGCCCCAGCATTTT. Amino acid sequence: CASSYGTGSNQPQHF.

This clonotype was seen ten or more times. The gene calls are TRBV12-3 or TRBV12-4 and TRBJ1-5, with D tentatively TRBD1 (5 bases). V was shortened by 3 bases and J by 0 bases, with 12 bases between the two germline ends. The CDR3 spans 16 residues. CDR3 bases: TGTGCCAGCAGTTTTTCAGGGCTTTATAGCAATCAGCCCCAGCATTTT. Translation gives CASSFSGLYSNQPQHF.

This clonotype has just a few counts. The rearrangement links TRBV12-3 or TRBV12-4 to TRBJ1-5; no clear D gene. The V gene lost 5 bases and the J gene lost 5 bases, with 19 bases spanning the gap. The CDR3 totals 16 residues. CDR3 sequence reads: CASSGDLSGPYQPQHF. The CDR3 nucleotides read TGTGCCAGCAGTGGGGATCTTAGCGGGCCATATCAGCCCCAGCATTTT.

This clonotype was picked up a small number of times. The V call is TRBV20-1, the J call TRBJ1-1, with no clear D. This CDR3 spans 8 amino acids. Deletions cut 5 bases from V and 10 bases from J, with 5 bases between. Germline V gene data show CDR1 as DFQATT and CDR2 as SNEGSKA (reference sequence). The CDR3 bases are TGCAGTGCTCTGAGAGCTTTCTTT. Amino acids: CSALRAFF.

The CDR3 spells CASSYSSLNEQFF. Here the CDR3 DNA reads TGTGCCAGCAGTTACTCATCTCTCAATGAGCAGTTCTTC. This chain joins TRBV6-5 and TRBJ2-1, with D unresolved. This CDR3 has 13 residues. V lost 0 bases, J lost 6 bases, and 6 bases lay in between. Germline V gives CDR1 MNHEY, CDR2 SVGAGI.

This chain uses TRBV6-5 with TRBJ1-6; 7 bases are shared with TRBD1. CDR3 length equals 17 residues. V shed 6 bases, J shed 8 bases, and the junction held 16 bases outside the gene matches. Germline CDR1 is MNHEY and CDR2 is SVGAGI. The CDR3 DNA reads TGTGCCAGCAGCTTTCTTACCCGGGACAGAGAACATTCACCCCTCCACTTT. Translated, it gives CASSFLTRDREHSPLHF.

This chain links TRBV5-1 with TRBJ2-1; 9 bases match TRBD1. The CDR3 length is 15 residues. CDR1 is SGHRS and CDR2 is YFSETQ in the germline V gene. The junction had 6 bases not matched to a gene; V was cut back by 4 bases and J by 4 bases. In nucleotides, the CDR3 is TGCGCCAGCAGCCAACAGGGGGCGGCGTACAATGAGCAGTTCTTC. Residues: CASSQQGAAYNEQFF.

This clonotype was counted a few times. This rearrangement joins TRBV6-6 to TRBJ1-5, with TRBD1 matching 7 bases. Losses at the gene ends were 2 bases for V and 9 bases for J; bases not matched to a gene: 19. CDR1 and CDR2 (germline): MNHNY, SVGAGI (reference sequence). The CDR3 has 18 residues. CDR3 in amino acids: CASSYQHGQALSGRPQHF. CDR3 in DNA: TGTGCCAGCAGTTACCAACACGGACAGGCGCTTTCCGGCCGGCCCCAGCATTTT.

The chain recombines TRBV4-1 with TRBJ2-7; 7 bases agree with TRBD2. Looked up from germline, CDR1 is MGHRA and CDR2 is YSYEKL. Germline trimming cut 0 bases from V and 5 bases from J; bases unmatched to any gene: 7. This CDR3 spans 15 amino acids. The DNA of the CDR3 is TGCGCCAGCAGCCAAGAAGGGAGGGCCCTCGACGAGCAGTACTTC. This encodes CASSQEGRALDEQYF.

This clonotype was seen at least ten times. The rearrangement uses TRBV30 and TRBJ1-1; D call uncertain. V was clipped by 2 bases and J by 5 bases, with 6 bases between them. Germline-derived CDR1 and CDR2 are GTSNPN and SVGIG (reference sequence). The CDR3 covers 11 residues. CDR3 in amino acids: CAWSQRTEAFF. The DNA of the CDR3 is TGTGCCTGGAGTCAAAGGACTGAAGCTTTCTTT.

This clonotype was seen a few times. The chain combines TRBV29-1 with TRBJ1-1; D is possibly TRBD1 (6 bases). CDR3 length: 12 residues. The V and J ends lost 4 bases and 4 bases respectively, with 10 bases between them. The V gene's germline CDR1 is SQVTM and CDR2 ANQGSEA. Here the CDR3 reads CSVGQASTEAFF. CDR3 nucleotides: TGCAGCGTTGGACAGGCGAGCACTGAAGCTTTCTTT.

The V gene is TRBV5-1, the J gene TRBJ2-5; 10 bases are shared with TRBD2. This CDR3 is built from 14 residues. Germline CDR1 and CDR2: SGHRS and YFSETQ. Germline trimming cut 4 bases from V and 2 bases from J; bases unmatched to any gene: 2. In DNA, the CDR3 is TGCGCCAGCAGCCCTAGCGGGAGTCAAGAGACCCAGTACTTC. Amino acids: CASSPSGSQETQYF.

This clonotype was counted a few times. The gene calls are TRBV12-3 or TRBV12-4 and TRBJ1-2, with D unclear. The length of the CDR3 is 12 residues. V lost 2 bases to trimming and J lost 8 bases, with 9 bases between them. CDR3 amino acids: CASSLLGYGYTF. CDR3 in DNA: TGTGCCAGCAGTTTATTGGGCTACGGCTACACCTTC.

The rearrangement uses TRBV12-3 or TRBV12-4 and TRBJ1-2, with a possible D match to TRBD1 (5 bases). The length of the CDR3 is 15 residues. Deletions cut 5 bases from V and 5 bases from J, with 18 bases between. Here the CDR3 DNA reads TGTGCCAGCAGTGAAACAGGAATAGTCTCTTATGGCTACACCTTC. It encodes CASSETGIVSYGYTF.

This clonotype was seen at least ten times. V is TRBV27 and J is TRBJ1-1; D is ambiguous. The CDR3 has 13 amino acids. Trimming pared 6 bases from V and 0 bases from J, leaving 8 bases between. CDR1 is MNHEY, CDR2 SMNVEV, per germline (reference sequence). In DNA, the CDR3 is TGTGCCAGCAGCTTGGATATGAACACTGAAGCTTTCTTT. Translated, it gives CASSLDMNTEAFF.

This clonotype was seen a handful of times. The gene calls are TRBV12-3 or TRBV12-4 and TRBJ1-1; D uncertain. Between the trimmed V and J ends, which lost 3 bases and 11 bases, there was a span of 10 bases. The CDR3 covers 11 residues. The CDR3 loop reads CASSFPSEAFF. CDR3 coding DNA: TGTGCCAGCAGTTTCCCCTCGGAGGCTTTCTTT.

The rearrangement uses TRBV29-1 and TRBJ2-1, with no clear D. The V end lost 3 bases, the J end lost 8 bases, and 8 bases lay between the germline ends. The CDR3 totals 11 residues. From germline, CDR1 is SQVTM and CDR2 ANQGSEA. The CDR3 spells CSVEELYEQFF. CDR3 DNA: TGCAGCGTTGAGGAGCTGTATGAGCAGTTCTTC.

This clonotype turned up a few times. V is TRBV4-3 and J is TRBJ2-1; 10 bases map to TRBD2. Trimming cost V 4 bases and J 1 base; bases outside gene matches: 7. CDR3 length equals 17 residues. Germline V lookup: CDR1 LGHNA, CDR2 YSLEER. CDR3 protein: CASSPYSGLASYNEQFF. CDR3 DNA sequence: TGCGCCAGCAGCCCATATTCGGGACTAGCGTCCTACAATGAGCAGTTCTTC.

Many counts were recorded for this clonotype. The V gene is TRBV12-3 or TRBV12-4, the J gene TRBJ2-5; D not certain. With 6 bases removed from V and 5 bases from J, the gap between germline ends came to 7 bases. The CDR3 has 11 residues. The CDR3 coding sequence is TGTGCCAGCAGCTTAAGGGAGACCCAGTACTTC. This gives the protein CASSLRETQYF.

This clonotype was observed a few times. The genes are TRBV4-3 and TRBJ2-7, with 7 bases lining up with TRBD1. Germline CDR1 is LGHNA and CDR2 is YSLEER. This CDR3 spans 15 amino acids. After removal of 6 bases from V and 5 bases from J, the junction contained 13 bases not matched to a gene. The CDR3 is CASSHSTGNTHEQYF. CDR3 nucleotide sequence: TGCGCCAGCAGTCATTCGACAGGGAACACCCACGAGCAGTACTTC.

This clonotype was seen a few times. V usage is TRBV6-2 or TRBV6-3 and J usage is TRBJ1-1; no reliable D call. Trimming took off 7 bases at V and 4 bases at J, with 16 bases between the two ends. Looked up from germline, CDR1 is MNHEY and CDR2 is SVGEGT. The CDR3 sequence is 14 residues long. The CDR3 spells CASNHNPDGTEAFF. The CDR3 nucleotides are TGTGCCAGCAACCATAATCCGGACGGCACTGAAGCTTTCTTT.

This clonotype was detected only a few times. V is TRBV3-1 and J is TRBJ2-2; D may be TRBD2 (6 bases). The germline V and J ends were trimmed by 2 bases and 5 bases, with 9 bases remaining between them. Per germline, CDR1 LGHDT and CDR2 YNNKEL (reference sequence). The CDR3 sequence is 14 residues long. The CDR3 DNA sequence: TGTGCCAGCAGCCAACCGGGAGCTACCGGGGAGCTGTTTTTT. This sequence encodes CASSQPGATGELFF.

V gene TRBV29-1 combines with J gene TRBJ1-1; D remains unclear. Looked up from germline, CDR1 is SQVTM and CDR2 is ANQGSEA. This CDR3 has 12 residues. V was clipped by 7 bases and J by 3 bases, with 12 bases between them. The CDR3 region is CSARVPDTEAFF. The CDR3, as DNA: TGCAGCGCCAGAGTTCCGGACACTGAAGCTTTCTTT.

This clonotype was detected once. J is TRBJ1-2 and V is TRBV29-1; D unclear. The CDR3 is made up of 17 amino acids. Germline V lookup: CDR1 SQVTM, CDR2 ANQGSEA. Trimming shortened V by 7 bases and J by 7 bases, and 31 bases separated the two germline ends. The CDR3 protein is CSALAPTRTPRSGGYTF. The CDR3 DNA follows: TGCAGCGCCTTGGCCCCGACAAGGACCCCCCGATCGGGTGGCTACACCTTC.